This T cell receptor (beta chain) was captured by sequencing in a study of tumor-infiltrating lymphocytes in primary liver carcinoma. This CDR3 spans 16 amino acids. TCR beta cDNA was made from 450 to 500 ng total RNA with a constant-region primer. Nested multiplex PCR, run for three rounds with slightly modified ARM-PCR, yielded TCR beta libraries. TRBV1-TRBV30 forward primers paired with a C-beta reverse primer were used in the first two PCR rounds, which ran roughly 10 cycles each. From the multiplex PCR reads, TCRdb called clonotypes with MiXCR, one entry per CDR3 protein. The profile shows hundreds of thousands of distinct CDR3 sequences, more than 55% of them singletons. On this clonotype itself: A read error may account for a junction end that differs from germline.

Germline DNA was also extracted, with blood RNA taken from unsorted whole blood. Before the surgical procedure, approximately 4 milliliters of peripheral blood were collected. The chain is built from TRBV12-3 or TRBV12-4 and TRBJ1-5, with TRBD1 identical over 9 bases. This receptor was taken from a woman aged 25 to 39 with primary liver carcinoma and hepatitis B virus infection. The specimen was peripheral blood. The CDR3 nucleotides are TGTGCCAGCAGTATATTCGGGACAGGGAGCAATCAGCCTCAGCATTTT. Translating it yields CASSIFGTGSNQPQHF.